One sample yielded the 23 T cell receptor beta chains listed below, sequenced in a study of PD-L1 blockade in urothelial cancer. Time point described: pretreatment peripheral blood. Assay: immunoSEQ multiplex PCR; the TCRdb copy retains only in-frame clones and omits some. The data show about 130,000 clones, approximately 84% seen once. Sequencing was performed on PBMCs, taken around atezolizumab (anti-PD-L1) treatment. The receptors stem from a man aged 50 to 60 with urothelial cancer.

CDR3 sequence reads: CASSLDTGQDYGYTF. For the CDR3, the DNA is TGTGCCAGCAGCTTAGACACGGGACAGGACTATGGCTACACCTTC. The chain combines TRBV5-4 with TRBJ1-2; TRBD1 agrees at 8 bases. The CDR3 is 15 amino acids. The germline gives CDR1 SGHNT, CDR2 YYREEE (reference sequence). J gave up 3 bases and V 2 bases, and 6 bases lay outside the gene matches.

The chain joins TRBV28 to TRBJ1-2; TRBD1 matches 10 bases. Germline V CDR1 and CDR2: MDHEN, SYDVKM. V gave up 6 bases and J gave up 3 bases; unmatched junction bases: 7. The CDR3 is 15 residues long. The CDR3 bases are TGTGCCAGCAGGACCGGGACAGGGGCCTACTATGGCTACACCTTC. This encodes CASRTGTGAYYGYTF.

V is TRBV2 and J is TRBJ2-7, with 10 bases fitting TRBD1. Germline assignment: CDR1 SNHLY and CDR2 FYNNEI. The V and J ends lost 5 bases and 7 bases, in that order; junction bases with no gene match: 8. The CDR3 is 14 amino acids. The DNA of the CDR3 is TGTGCCAGCAGTCGGACAGGGGGGTCGGGAGAGCAGTACTTC. Residues: CASSRTGGSGEQYF.

This clone occurred a few times. This chain connects TRBV7-9 to TRBJ2-1; 12 positions match TRBD2. The ends lost 3 bases at V and 2 bases at J; junction bases unmatched: 2. The CDR3 spans 16 residues. In germline, CDR1 is SEHNR, CDR2 FQNEAQ (reference sequence). The CDR3 protein is CASSLASGRAYNEQFF. The CDR3 bases are TGTGCCAGCAGCTTGGCTAGCGGGAGGGCCTACAATGAGCAGTTCTTC.

The rearrangement links TRBV9 to TRBJ2-1; 9 bases are a match to TRBD2. Germline CDR1 reads SGDLS; CDR2 reads YYNGEE. The CDR3 length is 18 residues. The ends lost 1 base at V and 6 bases at J; junction bases unmatched: 14. DNA for the CDR3: TGTGCCAGCAGCGTAACAAATCCGCGGGAGGGCTCCATCAATGAGCAGTTCTTC. The encoded protein is CASSVTNPREGSINEQFF. Complete variable domain (other parts from reference TRBV9 and TRBJ2-1): DSGVTQTPKHLITATGQRVTLRCSPRSGDLSVYWYQQSLDQGLQFLIQYYNGEERAKGNILERFSAQQFPDLHSELNLSSLELGDSALYFCASSVTNPREGSINEQFFGPGTRLTVL.

The rearrangement joins TRBV11-2 to TRBJ1-4; 8 positions match TRBD1. Germline V gene lookup returns CDR1 SGHAT and CDR2 FQNNGV. V lost 5 bases to trimming and J lost 8 bases; unmatched junction nucleotides: 10. The CDR3 runs 15 residues. The CDR3 sequence: CASSTNRGNQEKLFF. CDR3 nucleotides: TGTGCCAGCAGCACTAACAGGGGGAATCAAGAAAAACTGTTTTTT.

A single count supports this clone. CDR3 amino acids: CASSLGARNTEAFF. Here the CDR3 DNA reads TGTGCCAGCAGCTTAGGGGCACGGAACACTGAAGCTTTCTTT. This chain links TRBV11-2 with TRBJ1-1, with D hard to call. Trimming removed 1 base from V and 1 base from J, with 7 bases in between. The germline V gene encodes CDR1 SGHAT and CDR2 FQNNGV. There are 14 residues in the CDR3.

This chain joins TRBV5-4 and TRBJ2-7, with 12 bases aligning to TRBD2. The CDR3 sequence is 13 residues long. The junction had 3 bases not matched to a gene; V was cut back by 4 bases and J by 7 bases. Germline V gene data show CDR1 as SGHNT and CDR2 as YYREEE (reference sequence). The CDR3 nucleotides read TGTGCCAGCAGCACCACTAGCGGGAGGGAGCAGTACTTC. It is translated as CASSTTSGREQYF. The whole variable domain, remainder taken from reference TRBV5-4 and TRBJ2-7, is ETGVTQSPTHLIKTRGQQVTLRCSSQSGHNTVSWYQQALGQGPQFIFQYYREEENGRGNFPPRFSGLQFPNYSSELNVNALELDDSALYLCASSTTSGREQYFGPGTRLTVT.

V and J are TRBV19 and TRBJ1-5, with TRBD1 as a possible D gene (5 bases). CDR1 is LNHDA, CDR2 SQIVND, per germline (reference sequence). Between the trimmed V and J ends, which lost 5 bases and 7 bases, there was a span of 12 bases. The CDR3 consists of 13 residues. The CDR3 bases are TGTGCCAGTAGTTTGCAGGGAAAGCAGCCCCAGCATTTT. Translated: CASSLQGKQPQHF.

The rearrangement links TRBV2 to TRBJ2-1; maybe TRBD1 (5 bases). V gave up 1 base and J gave up 9 bases, with 13 bases separating them. CDR3 length equals 14 residues. The germline V gene encodes CDR1 SNHLY and CDR2 FYNNEI. The CDR3 DNA sequence: TGTGCCAGCAGTGAAGGAGTACCCACAGGTGAGCAGTTCTTC. It encodes CASSEGVPTGEQFF.

The chain uses TRBV7-9 and TRBJ2-7; 10 bases agree with TRBD2. The CDR3 extends over 15 amino acids. Trimming at V came to 0 bases and at J to 4 bases, leaving 3 bases not matched to a gene. Per the germline V gene, CDR1 is SEHNR and CDR2 is FQNEAQ (reference sequence). The CDR3 loop reads CASSLAASGSYEQYF. DNA of the CDR3: TGTGCCAGCAGCTTAGCGGCTAGCGGGAGTTACGAGCAGTACTTC.

The chain links TRBV18 to TRBJ1-4; D not certain. Germline-derived CDR1 and CDR2 are KGHSH and LQKENI. The ends were cut back, 8 bases at V and 5 bases at J, with 12 bases in the middle. There are 13 residues in the CDR3. This CDR3 reads CASTPALNEKLFF. In DNA form, the CDR3 reads TGTGCCAGCACTCCTGCGTTGAATGAAAAACTGTTTTTT.

V is TRBV19 and J is TRBJ2-7, with 10 bases matching TRBD1. Germline V gene data show CDR1 as LNHDA and CDR2 as SQIVND (reference sequence). The CDR3 sequence is 14 residues long. Trimming took 5 bases from V and 6 from J; bases not matched to a gene: 7. The CDR3 coding sequence is TGTGCCAGTAGTCCCTTAGGGACAGGGGTCGAGCAGTACTTC. Amino acid sequence: CASSPLGTGVEQYF.

The CDR3, as DNA: TGTGCCAGCAGCTTAGTAGGCCAGGCAGGGGAAGGCTACACCTTC. This translates into CASSLVGQAGEGYTF. This chain uses TRBV11-2 with TRBJ1-2; maybe TRBD1 (6 bases). The V and J ends lost 1 base and 8 bases respectively, with 17 bases between them. The germline V gene encodes CDR1 SGHAT and CDR2 FQNNGV. This CDR3 comprises 15 residues.

The chain carries TRBV30 and TRBJ2-3, with 7 bases fitting TRBD2. The CDR3 contains 14 residues. Unmatched junction bases numbered 11, after V lost 4 bases and J lost 7 bases. Germline V lookup: CDR1 GTSNPN, CDR2 SVGIG (reference sequence). The CDR3 here is CAWINRGGPNTQYF. The CDR3 coding sequence is TGTGCCTGGATTAATCGGGGAGGGCCGAATACGCAGTATTTT. The full variable domain, its missing parts supplied by reference TRBV30 and TRBJ2-3, is SQTIHQWPATLVQPVGSPLSLECTVEGTSNPNLYWYRQAAGRGLQLLFYSVGIGQISSEVPQNLSASRPQDRQFILSSKKLLLSDSGFYLCAWINRGGPNTQYFGPGTRLTVL.

This chain links TRBV29-1 with TRBJ1-1; a weak D match, TRBD1 (5 bases). The V gene lost 3 bases and the J gene lost 1 base, with 9 bases spanning the gap. Germline V lookup: CDR1 SQVTM, CDR2 ANQGSEA. The CDR3 covers 13 residues. The CDR3 region is CSVEGLTNTEAFF. CDR3 nucleotide sequence: TGCAGCGTTGAGGGACTGACGAACACTGAAGCTTTCTTT.

The chain employs TRBV5-4 and TRBJ1-1, with TRBD1 matching over 8 bases. Per germline, CDR1 SGHNT and CDR2 YYREEE (reference sequence). The ends lost 0 bases at V and 3 bases at J; junction bases unmatched: 7. The CDR3 loop spans 16 amino acids. The CDR3 nucleotides are TGTGCCAGCAGCTTGGGACAGGGGAGGATTTACACTGAAGCTTTCTTT. Protein product: CASSLGQGRIYTEAFF.

The gene calls are TRBV28 and TRBJ2-7, with TRBD2 matching over 7 bases. The V gene's germline CDR1 is MDHEN and CDR2 SYDVKM. The CDR3 is 12 amino acids. The V and J ends lost 10 bases and 6 bases, in that order; junction bases with no gene match: 9. CDR3 protein: CAIGLPSGEQYF. The CDR3 coding sequence is TGTGCCATCGGATTACCTAGCGGCGAGCAGTACTTC.

The chain recombines TRBV15 with TRBJ2-1, with TRBD2 matching over 13 bases. The CDR3 has 16 residues. In germline, CDR1 is LNHNV, CDR2 YYDKDF (reference sequence). After removal of 2 bases from V and 5 bases from J, the junction contained 3 bases not matched to a gene. The CDR3 nucleotides read TGTGCCACCAGCAGACGAACTAGCGGGAGGGACAATGAGCAGTTCTTC. It codes for CATSRRTSGRDNEQFF.

The chain carries TRBV10-2 and TRBJ1-3; 7 nucleotides align to TRBD1. This CDR3 comprises 15 residues. V gave up 6 bases and J gave up 2 bases; unmatched junction bases: 7. The V gene's germline CDR1 is WSHSY and CDR2 SAAADI. The chain's CDR3 is CASRSGGTTGNTIYF. The CDR3 coding sequence is TGCGCCAGCAGATCAGGGGGAACTACTGGAAACACCATATATTTT.

The V call is TRBV7-8, the J call TRBJ2-1; 7 bases are shared with TRBD1. With 5 bases clipped from V and 4 bases from J, the junction kept 11 bases outside the gene matches. The germline gives CDR1 SGHVS, CDR2 FQNEAQ. CDR3 length: 16 residues. The CDR3 loop reads CASSGRLGQIYNEQFF. Written as DNA, the CDR3 is TGTGCCAGCAGCGGAAGGTTGGGACAGATTTACAATGAGCAGTTCTTC.

V gene TRBV11-3 combines with J gene TRBJ2-1; 10 bases are shared with TRBD1. From germline, CDR1 is SGHNT and CDR2 YENEEA. The ends lost 5 bases at V and 4 bases at J; junction bases unmatched: 5. This CDR3 contains 15 residues. CDR3 nucleotides: TGTGCCAGCAGCCCTGACAGGGGGCATTACAATGAGCAGTTCTTC. It yields the protein CASSPDRGHYNEQFF.

The genes are TRBV6-1 and TRBJ2-1; 12 bases line up with TRBD2. This CDR3 is 14 amino acids long. Germline V lookup: CDR1 MNHNS, CDR2 SASEGT. The junction had 8 bases not matched to a gene; V was cut back by 7 bases and J by 10 bases. The CDR3: CASTRLAGVGEQFF. The CDR3 coding sequence is TGTGCCAGCACAAGACTAGCGGGAGTTGGGGAGCAGTTCTTC.